What follows describes a single T cell receptor (beta chain). The sample comes from a study of blood T cell repertoires in COVID-19. In the study overall: Samples came from the United States, Italy and Spain, spanning acute and convalescent COVID-19. The cDNA or gDNA used as material had been derived from T cells, B-cell-depleted T cells, or PBMCs.

In the source study's methods: Amplification of reference gene primers provided the estimated nucleated cell counts. Generated by immunoSEQ multiplex PCR, the TCRdb table keeps only in-frame clones and is missing some. Clonal size and the V and J genes are those of that table, whereas D and trimming came from the DNA. The sample lists about 200,000 clones; around nine tenths were seen once. Sequenced: peripheral blood. This clonotype was obtained from a man aged 60 to 75 who had recovered from COVID-19.

The CDR3 DNA is TGTGCCAGCTCACCAAGCCTGAGCCAGCCCCAGCATTTT. Protein sequence: CASSPSLSQPQHF. The chain uses TRBV18 and TRBJ1-5; D unclear. CDR1 is KGHSH and CDR2 is LQKENI in the germline V gene. Trimming took 2 bases from V and 7 from J, leaving 9 bases between them. The CDR3 spans 13 residues.